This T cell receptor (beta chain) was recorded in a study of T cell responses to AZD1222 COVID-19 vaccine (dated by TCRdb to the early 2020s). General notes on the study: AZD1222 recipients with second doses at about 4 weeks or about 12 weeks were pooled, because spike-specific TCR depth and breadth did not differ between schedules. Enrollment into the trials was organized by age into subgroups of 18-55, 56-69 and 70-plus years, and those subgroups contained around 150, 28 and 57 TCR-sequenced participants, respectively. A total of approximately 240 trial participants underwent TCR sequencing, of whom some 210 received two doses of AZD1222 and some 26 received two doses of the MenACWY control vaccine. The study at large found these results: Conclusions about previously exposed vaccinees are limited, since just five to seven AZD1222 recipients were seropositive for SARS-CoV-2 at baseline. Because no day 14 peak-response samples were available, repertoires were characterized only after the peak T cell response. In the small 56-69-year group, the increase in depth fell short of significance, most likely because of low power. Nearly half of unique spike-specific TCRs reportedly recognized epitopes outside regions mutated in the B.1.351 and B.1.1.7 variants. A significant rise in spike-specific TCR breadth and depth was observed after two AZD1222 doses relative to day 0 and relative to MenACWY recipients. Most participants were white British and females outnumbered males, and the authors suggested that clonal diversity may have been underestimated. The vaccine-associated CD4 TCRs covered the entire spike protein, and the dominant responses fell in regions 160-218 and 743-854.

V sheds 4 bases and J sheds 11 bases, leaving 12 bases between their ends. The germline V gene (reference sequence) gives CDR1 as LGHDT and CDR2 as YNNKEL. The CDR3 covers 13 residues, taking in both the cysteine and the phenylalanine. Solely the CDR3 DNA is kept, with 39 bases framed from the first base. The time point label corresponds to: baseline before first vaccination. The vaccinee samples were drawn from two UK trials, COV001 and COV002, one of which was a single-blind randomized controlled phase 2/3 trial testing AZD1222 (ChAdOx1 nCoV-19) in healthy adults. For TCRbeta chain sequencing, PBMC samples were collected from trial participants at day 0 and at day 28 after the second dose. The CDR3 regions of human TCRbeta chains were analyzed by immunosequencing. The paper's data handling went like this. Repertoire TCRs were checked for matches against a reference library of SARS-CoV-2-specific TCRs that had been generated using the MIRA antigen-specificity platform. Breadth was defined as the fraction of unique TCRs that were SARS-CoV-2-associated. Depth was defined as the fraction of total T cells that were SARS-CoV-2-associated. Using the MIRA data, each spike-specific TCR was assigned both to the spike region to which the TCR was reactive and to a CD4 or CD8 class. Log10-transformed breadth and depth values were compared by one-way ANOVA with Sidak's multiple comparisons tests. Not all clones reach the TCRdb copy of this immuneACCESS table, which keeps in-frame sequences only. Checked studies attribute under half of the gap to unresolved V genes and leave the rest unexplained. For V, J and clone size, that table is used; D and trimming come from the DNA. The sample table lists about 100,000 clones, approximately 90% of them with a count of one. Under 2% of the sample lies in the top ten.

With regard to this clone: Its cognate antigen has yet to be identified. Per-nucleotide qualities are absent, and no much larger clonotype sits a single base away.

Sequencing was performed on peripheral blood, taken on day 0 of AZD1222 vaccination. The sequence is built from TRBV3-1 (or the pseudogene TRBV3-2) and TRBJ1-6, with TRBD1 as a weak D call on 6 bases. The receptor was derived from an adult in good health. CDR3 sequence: CASSRRDITPLHF. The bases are TGTGCCAGCAGCCGTAGGGACATTACACCCCTCCACTTT.